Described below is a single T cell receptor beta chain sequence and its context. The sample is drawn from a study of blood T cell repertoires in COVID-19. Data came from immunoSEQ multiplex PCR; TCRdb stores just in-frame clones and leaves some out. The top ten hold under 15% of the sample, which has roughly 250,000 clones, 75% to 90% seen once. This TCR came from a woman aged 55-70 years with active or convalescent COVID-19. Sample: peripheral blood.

CDR3 coding DNA: TGTGCCAGCAGCTTAGCAGGGGCCCCTGGAGCTTTCTTT. It encodes CASSLAGAPGAFF. This chain connects TRBV7-2 to TRBJ1-1; maybe TRBD1 (5 bases). This CDR3 comprises 13 residues. The V end lost 0 bases, the J end lost 10 bases, and 12 bases lay between the germline ends. Looked up from germline, CDR1 is SGHTA and CDR2 is FQGNSA.